Following are 25 T cell receptor beta chains from one sample sequenced in a study of shared clonotypes between healthy human individuals. Assay: immunoSEQ multiplex PCR; the TCRdb copy retains only in-frame clones and omits some. The sample contains 2,500,000 or so clones, 80% to 95% of which appear only once. The sample was naive CD4+ T cells from PBMCs. The sample's subset: CD45RA+ positively selected. Source of these receptors: a man aged 18 to 29 in good health. Some clones in this sample may be carry-over from other donors' samples.

In this sample, this clone turned up a few times. This sequence joins TRBV2 and TRBJ1-1; TRBD1 matches 10 bases. The CDR3 is 21 residues long. V was clipped by 7 bases and J by 4 bases; unmatched bases: 27. Germline loops: CDR1 SNHLY, CDR2 FYNNEI. The DNA of the CDR3 is TGTGCCAGCACCCCCAGAAGTTTTGATAGGGACAGGGGCCTATATGGCACTGAAGCTTTCTTT. Its translation: CASTPRSFDRDRGLYGTEAFF.

The rearrangement uses TRBV5-4 and TRBJ2-2; 8 positions agree with TRBD2. With 4 bases clipped from V and 3 bases from J, the junction kept 5 bases outside the gene matches. Per germline, CDR1 SGHNT and CDR2 YYREEE (reference sequence). This CDR3 region has 15 residues. DNA for the CDR3: TGTGCCAGCAGCCCTGCGGGGGGCCACACCGGGGAGCTGTTTTTT. This codes for CASSPAGGHTGELFF. Full variable domain (outside the CDR3, taken from reference TRBV5-4 and TRBJ2-2): ETGVTQSPTHLIKTRGQQVTLRCSSQSGHNTVSWYQQALGQGPQFIFQYYREEENGRGNFPPRFSGLQFPNYSSELNVNALELDDSALYLCASSPAGGHTGELFFGEGSRLTVL.

This clone appeared a single time. The gene calls are TRBV18 and TRBJ2-1; TRBD2 matches 9 bases. V lost 6 bases and J lost 9; bases outside the gene matches: 15. The CDR3 sequence is 16 residues long. Germline values: CDR1 KGHSH, CDR2 LQKENI. The CDR3 loop reads CASSPTLGAGGGEQFF. CDR3 nucleotides: TGTGCCAGCTCCCCAACCCTAGGAGCGGGAGGCGGTGAGCAGTTCTTC.

The chain recombines TRBV29-1 with TRBJ2-6, with D maybe TRBD2 (6 bases). The germline V gene has CDR1 SQVTM and CDR2 ANQGSEA. The V end lost 5 bases, the J end lost 1 base, and 12 bases lay between the germline ends. The CDR3 consists of 15 residues. CDR3 sequence (DNA): TGCAGCGTTCCCACTGGAGGGTCTGGGGCCAACGTCCTGACTTTC. Translation gives CSVPTGGSGANVLTF.

CDR3 sequence (DNA): TGTGCCAGTAGTCAGGAGGGGAGGACAACTAATGAAAAACTGTTTTTT. As protein: CASSQEGRTTNEKLFF. The chain has TRBV19 and TRBJ1-4; perhaps TRBD1 as D (5 bases). The V end lost 5 bases, the J end lost 0 bases, and 13 bases lay between the germline ends. The CDR3 consists of 16 residues. CDR1 LNHDA and CDR2 SQIVND come from the germline V gene (reference sequence).

As to this clone: Other DNA sequences in the same sample also yield this CDR3. The chain joins TRBV11-2 to TRBJ1-1; 11 nucleotides align to TRBD1. CDR3 length equals 15 residues. CDR1 is SGHAT and CDR2 is FQNNGV in the germline V gene. V was pared by 2 bases and J by 4 bases, with 3 bases of the junction left unmatched. CDR3 DNA: TGTGCCAGCAGCTTACGGGGACAGGGGGGCACTGAAGCTTTCTTT. Its translation is CASSLRGQGGTEAFF.

This chain uses TRBV6-6 with TRBJ1-5, with D unclear. Trimming took off 10 bases at V and 0 bases at J, with 16 bases between the two ends. CDR1 MNHNY and CDR2 SVGAGI come from the germline V gene (reference sequence). The CDR3 loop spans 15 amino acids. The CDR3 loop reads CATRREPYSNQPQHF. The CDR3 coding sequence is TGTGCCACTCGACGAGAGCCTTATAGCAATCAGCCCCAGCATTTT.

In its sample, this clone was seen once. The chain recombines TRBV30 with TRBJ1-6; 9 bases are a match to TRBD1. CDR3 size: 15 residues. The V gene end was trimmed by 1 base and the J gene end by 7 bases; junction bases not matched to a gene: 5. Germline values: CDR1 GTSNPN, CDR2 SVGIG (reference sequence). The CDR3 protein is CAWSELDRGNSPLHF. The CDR3 nucleotides are TGTGCCTGGAGTGAGTTAGACAGGGGGAATTCACCCCTCCACTTT.

Worth noting for this clone: The sample holds other DNA sequences that translate to the same CDR3. This chain connects TRBV5-1 to TRBJ2-7; 7 nucleotides match TRBD2. The CDR3 covers 15 residues. The V and J ends lost 4 bases and 4 bases, in that order; junction bases with no gene match: 11. Germline CDR1 is SGHRS and CDR2 is YFSETQ. The chain's CDR3 is CASSPGGTGGYEQYF. CDR3 sequence (DNA): TGCGCCAGCAGCCCGGGGGGTACAGGCGGGTACGAGCAGTACTTC.

V gene TRBV20-1 combines with J gene TRBJ2-7; D gene unclear. The V end was cut by 3 bases, the J end by 7 bases, with 10 bases between. Germline CDR1 and CDR2: DFQATT and SNEGSKA (reference sequence). The CDR3 has 11 residues. As DNA, the CDR3 is TGCAGTGCTAGGAAAGACCGAGAGCAGTACTTC. This gives the protein CSARKDREQYF.

The chain carries TRBV12-5 and TRBJ2-3; no clear D gene. The CDR3 length is 14 residues. Germline assignment: CDR1 LGHNT and CDR2 FRNRAP. V was pared by 0 bases and J by 7 bases, with 11 bases between. The CDR3: CASGLVGIPNTQYF. The CDR3 nucleotides read TGTGCTAGTGGTTTGGTAGGGATCCCGAATACGCAGTATTTT.

The chain employs TRBV4-1 and TRBJ1-2; maybe TRBD1 (6 bases). This CDR3 has 15 amino acids. V was clipped by 2 bases and J by 2 bases, with 12 bases between them. Germline lookup yields CDR1 MGHRA and CDR2 YSYEKL. CDR3 loop: CASSQTWTENYGYTF. CDR3 DNA: TGCGCCAGCAGCCAAACCTGGACAGAGAACTATGGCTACACCTTC.

This rearrangement joins TRBV10-3 to TRBJ2-4; no definite D call. The CDR3 sequence is 13 residues long. V lost 10 bases and J 3 bases, leaving 13 bases between the germline ends. Germline CDR1 ENHRY, CDR2 SYGVKD. The DNA for the CDR3 is TGTGCCACCATGGCCGGGCTCAAAAACATTCAGTACTTC. This gives the protein CATMAGLKNIQYF.

Only a few counts were recorded for this clone. The gene calls are TRBV30 and TRBJ2-3; 12 positions match TRBD2. Germline V gene sequence: CDR1 GTSNPN, CDR2 SVGIG (reference sequence). Trimming removed 2 bases from V and 1 base from J; junction bases left unmatched: 7. The CDR3 is 17 amino acids. As DNA, the CDR3 is TGTGCCTGGAGTCCAGGACTAGCGGGAATCGGCACAGATACGCAGTATTTT. Encoded protein: CAWSPGLAGIGTDTQYF.

The chain joins TRBV29-1 to TRBJ2-5, with 12 nucleotides matching TRBD2. Trimming removed 4 bases from V and 5 bases from J; junction bases left unmatched: 17. Germline CDR1 reads SQVTM; CDR2 reads ANQGSEA. The CDR3 has 18 amino acids. The CDR3 sequence: CSVVLWLAGGKDMETQYF. CDR3 bases: TGCAGCGTTGTTCTCTGGCTAGCGGGAGGGAAGGATATGGAGACCCAGTACTTC. The full variable domain, in which reference TRBV29-1 and TRBJ2-5 provide the parts outside the CDR3, is SAVISQKPSRDICQRGTSLTIQCQVDSQVTMMFWYRQQPGQSLTLIATANQGSEATYESGFVIDKFPISRPNLTFSTLTVSNMSPEDSSIYLCSVVLWLAGGKDMETQYFGPGTRLLVL.

This sequence joins TRBV28 and TRBJ2-3; TRBD1 matches 8 bases. The CDR3 is 15 amino acids. Germline V gene data show CDR1 as MDHEN and CDR2 as SYDVKM. V lost 7 bases, J lost 4 bases, and 10 bases stayed unmatched. CDR3 region: CASTPGQGFADTQYF. The DNA of the CDR3 is TGTGCCAGCACCCCCGGACAGGGATTTGCAGATACGCAGTATTTT.

The chain joins TRBV2 to TRBJ2-5; 10 bases are shared with TRBD2. Looked up from germline, CDR1 is SNHLY and CDR2 is FYNNEI. CDR3 length: 12 amino acids. V trimming: 11 bases; J trimming: 5 bases; junction bases outside the gene matches: 5. The CDR3 protein is CALKREGETQYF. CDR3 DNA sequence: TGTGCCCTTAAGCGGGAGGGTGAGACCCAGTACTTC.

The chain couples TRBV7-9 to TRBJ2-1; D possibly corresponds to TRBD1 (7 bases). The V end was cut by 8 bases, the J end by 13 bases, with 18 bases between. Germline CDR1 reads SEHNR; CDR2 reads FQNEAQ (reference sequence). CDR3 length equals 12 residues. Written as DNA, the CDR3 is TGTGCCAGCCTCACCGGACAGGAGGGCCAGTTCTTC. Encoded protein: CASLTGQEGQFF.

The chain joins TRBV4-3 to TRBJ2-1; possible D gene TRBD2, 5 bases. CDR1 LGHNA and CDR2 YSLEER come from the germline V gene. With 0 bases removed from V and 4 bases from J, the gap between germline ends came to 10 bases. This CDR3 contains 15 residues. The CDR3 sequence is CASSQEGGLYNEQFF. CDR3 DNA sequence: TGCGCCAGCAGCCAAGAAGGAGGACTTTACAATGAGCAGTTCTTC.

The rearrangement links TRBV7-6 to TRBJ2-1; no definite D call. Trimming took off 3 bases at V and 10 bases at J, with 10 bases between the two ends. The CDR3 spans 12 residues. Germline values: CDR1 SGHVS, CDR2 FNYEAQ. CDR3: CASSLVHEEQFF. The CDR3 bases are TGTGCCAGCAGCTTGGTGCACGAGGAGCAGTTCTTC.

The genes are TRBV2 and TRBJ2-3; TRBD2 matches at 8 bases. Trimming took 3 bases from V and 3 from J; bases not matched to a gene: 5. Germline V gives CDR1 SNHLY, CDR2 FYNNEI. The CDR3 runs 15 residues. CDR3 bases: TGTGCCAGCAGTGACGGACTAGCTCCGACAGATACGCAGTATTTT. Amino acids: CASSDGLAPTDTQYF.

The rearrangement joins TRBV11-3 to TRBJ2-7, with a weak D call TRBD1 (5 bases). Germline V lookup: CDR1 SGHNT, CDR2 YENEEA. Trimming removed 1 base at V and 0 bases at J, with 10 bases between. The CDR3 covers 15 residues. The DNA for the CDR3 is TGTGCCAGCAGCTTAGCCTCCGGACACTCCTACGAGCAGTACTTC. Protein product: CASSLASGHSYEQYF.

The chain employs TRBV11-2 and TRBJ2-2; D is unresolved. The CDR3 is made up of 15 amino acids. V lost 2 bases, J lost 7 bases, and 14 bases lay in between. Germline-derived CDR1 and CDR2 are SGHAT and FQNNGV. The CDR3 sequence is CASSLFSKVIGELFF. CDR3 nucleotides: TGTGCCAGCAGCTTATTTTCTAAGGTGATCGGGGAGCTGTTTTTT.

With respect to this clone: This CDR3 is also generated by other DNA sequences in the sample. The J gene is TRBJ2-2, the V gene TRBV2; D uncertain. The CDR3 covers 11 residues. CDR1 is SNHLY, CDR2 FYNNEI, per germline. The ends were cut back, 7 bases at V and 3 bases at J, with 3 bases in the middle. The CDR3, as DNA: TGTGCCAGCACCTACACCGGGGAGCTGTTTTTT. It is translated as CASTYTGELFF.

The chain joins TRBV4-2 to TRBJ1-4; D perhaps matches TRBD1 (6 bases). The CDR3 is 20 residues long. V lost 2 bases, J lost 0 bases, and 22 bases lay in between. Germline V gene sequence: CDR1 LGHNA, CDR2 YNFKEQ. In DNA, the CDR3 is TGTGCCAGCAGCCAATCCCTCGACCCCTGGGGGCTTGCAACTAATGAAAAACTGTTTTTT. Translating gives CASSQSLDPWGLATNEKLFF.